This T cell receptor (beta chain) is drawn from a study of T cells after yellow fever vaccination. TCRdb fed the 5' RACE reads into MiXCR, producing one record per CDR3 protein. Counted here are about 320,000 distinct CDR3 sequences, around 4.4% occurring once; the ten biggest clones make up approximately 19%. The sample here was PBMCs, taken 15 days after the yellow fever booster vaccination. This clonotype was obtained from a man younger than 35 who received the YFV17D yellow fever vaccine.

The CDR3 reads CSARTTGLGNTIYF. The CDR3 DNA reads TGCAGTGCTCGAACCACAGGGTTAGGAAACACCATATATTTT. J is TRBJ1-3 and V is TRBV20-1; possibly TRBD1 for D (6 bases). Trimming pared 5 bases from V and 4 bases from J, leaving 15 bases between. CDR1 is DFQATT and CDR2 is SNEGSKA in the germline V gene (reference sequence). This CDR3 is 14 amino acids long.